This T cell receptor (beta chain) stems from a study of blood T cells in healthy people across ages. This CDR3 is built from 15 residues. V trimming: 5 bases; J trimming: 9 bases; junction bases outside the gene matches: 11. The germline gives CDR1 DFQATT, CDR2 SNEGSKA (reference sequence). This clonotype was picked up many times. Peripheral blood, roughly 9.3 milliliters per donor, was collected. Isolation per sample recovered at least 7 million PBMCs. The authors ran a second PCR of 7 to 11 cycles using a sample-barcoded 5' primer and a J-beta primer mix. TCRdb analysed the 5' RACE reads with MiXCR anew, one entry per CDR3 protein. The sample records 600,000 or so distinct CDR3 sequences, about 30% being singletons.

Material for sequencing was blood. This receptor was identified in a woman of 80 years or more in good health. The rearrangement uses TRBV20-1 and TRBJ2-1; TRBD2 matches at 12 bases. The CDR3 protein is CSADGWTSGEFEQFF. The CDR3 region has the DNA TGCAGTGCTGACGGCTGGACTAGCGGGGAATTTGAGCAGTTCTTC.